The present TCR beta chain was sequenced within a study of blood T cells in healthy people across ages. A J-beta primer mix and a sample-barcoded 5' primer were used in a second PCR of about 7 to 12 cycles. Unique molecular identifiers of 12 random nucleotides labeled each cDNA. TCRdb ran MiXCR on the 5' RACE reads and lists one entry per CDR3 protein. The sample has 540,000 or so distinct CDR3 sequences; 25% to 30% are singletons. About this clonotype: Its antigen is currently unknown.

The study, taken as a whole, reports: Naive CD4+ cell counts and diversity both ran higher in long-lived than in aged donors.

Total RNA was isolated from each sample in quantities of at least 5 micrograms. CDR1 is ENHRY, CDR2 SYGVKD, per germline. Between the trimmed V and J ends, which lost 1 base and 5 bases, there was a span of 12 bases. CDR3 length: 15 residues. The gene calls are TRBV10-3 and TRBJ2-1, with D unresolved. The clonotype originates from a woman between 65 and 79 years old in good health. Sequencing was done on a sample of blood. In nucleotides, the CDR3 is TGTGCCATCAGTGAGTTCCTGGCTAGTAACAATGAGCAGTTCTTC. Amino acid sequence: CAISEFLASNNEQFF.